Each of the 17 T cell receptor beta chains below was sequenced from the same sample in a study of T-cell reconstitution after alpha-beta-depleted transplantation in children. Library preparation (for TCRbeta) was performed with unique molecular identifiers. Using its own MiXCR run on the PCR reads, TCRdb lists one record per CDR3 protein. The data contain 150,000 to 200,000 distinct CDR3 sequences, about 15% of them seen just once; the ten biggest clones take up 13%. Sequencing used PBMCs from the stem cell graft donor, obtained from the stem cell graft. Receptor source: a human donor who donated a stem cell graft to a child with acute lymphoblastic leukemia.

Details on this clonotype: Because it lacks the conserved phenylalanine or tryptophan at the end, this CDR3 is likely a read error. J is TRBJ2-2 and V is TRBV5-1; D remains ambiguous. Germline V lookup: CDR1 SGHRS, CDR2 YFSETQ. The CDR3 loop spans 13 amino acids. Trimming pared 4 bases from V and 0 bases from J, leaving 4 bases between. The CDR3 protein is CASSAANTGELFL. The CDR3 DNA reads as TGCGCCAGCAGCGCTGCGAACACCGGGGAGCTGTTTTTG.

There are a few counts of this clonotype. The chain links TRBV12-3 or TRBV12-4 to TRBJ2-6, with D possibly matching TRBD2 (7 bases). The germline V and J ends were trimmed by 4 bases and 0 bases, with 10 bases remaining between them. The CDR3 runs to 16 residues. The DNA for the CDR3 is TGTGCCAGCAGTTCGGGGGGCAGCTCTGGGGCCAACGTCCTGACTTTC. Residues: CASSSGGSSGANVLTF.

The CDR3 here is CASSLRASGNTDTQYF. CDR3 coding DNA: TGTGCCAGCAGCTTAAGGGCCAGCGGGAACACAGATACGCAGTATTTT. V is TRBV7-8 and J is TRBJ2-3; 7 nucleotides agree with TRBD2. The germline gives CDR1 SGHVS, CDR2 FQNEAQ. With 2 bases clipped from V and 2 bases from J, the junction kept 7 bases outside the gene matches. This CDR3 is built from 16 residues.

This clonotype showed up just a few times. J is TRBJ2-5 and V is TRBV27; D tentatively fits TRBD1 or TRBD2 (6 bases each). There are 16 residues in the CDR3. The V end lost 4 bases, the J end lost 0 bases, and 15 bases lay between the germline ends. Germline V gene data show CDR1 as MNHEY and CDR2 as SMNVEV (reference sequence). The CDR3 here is CASSSAGHTYQETQYF. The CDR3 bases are TGTGCCAGCAGTTCGGCGGGACATACGTACCAAGAGACCCAGTACTTC.

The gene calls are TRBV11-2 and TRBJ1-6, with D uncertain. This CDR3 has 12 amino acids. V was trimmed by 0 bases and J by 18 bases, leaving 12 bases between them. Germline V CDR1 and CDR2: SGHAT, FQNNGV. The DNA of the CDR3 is TGTGCCAGCAGCTTAGAGGTCTCTCATCCCCACTTT. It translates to CASSLEVSHPHF.

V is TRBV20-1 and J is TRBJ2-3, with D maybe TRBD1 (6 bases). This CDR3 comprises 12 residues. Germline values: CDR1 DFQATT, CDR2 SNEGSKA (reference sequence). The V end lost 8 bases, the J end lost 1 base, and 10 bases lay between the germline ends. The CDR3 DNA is TGCAGTCCAGGGGCCCGCACAGATACGCAGTATTTT. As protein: CSPGARTDTQYF.

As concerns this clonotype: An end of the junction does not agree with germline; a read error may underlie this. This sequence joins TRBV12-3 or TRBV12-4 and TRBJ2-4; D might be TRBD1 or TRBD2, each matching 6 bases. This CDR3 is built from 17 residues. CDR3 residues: CASSLEGLPGAKNSQYF. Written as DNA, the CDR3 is TGTGCCAGCAGTTTAGAAGGCCTCCCGGGGGCCAAAAACAGTCAGTACTTC.

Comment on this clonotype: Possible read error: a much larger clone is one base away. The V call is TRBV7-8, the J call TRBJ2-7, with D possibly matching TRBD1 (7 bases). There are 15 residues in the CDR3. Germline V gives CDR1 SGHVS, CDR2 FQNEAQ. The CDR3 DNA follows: TGTGCCAGCGGCTTAGCGGAGGGACAGTACTACGAGCAGTACTTC. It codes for CASGLAEGQYYEQYF.

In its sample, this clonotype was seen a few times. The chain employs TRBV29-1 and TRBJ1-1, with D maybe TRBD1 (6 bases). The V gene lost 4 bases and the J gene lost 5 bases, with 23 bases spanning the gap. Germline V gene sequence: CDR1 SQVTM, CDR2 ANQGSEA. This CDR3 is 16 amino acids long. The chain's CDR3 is CSVGVVQGGSGTEAFF. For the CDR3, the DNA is TGCAGCGTTGGTGTAGTACAGGGCGGGAGTGGGACTGAAGCTTTCTTT.

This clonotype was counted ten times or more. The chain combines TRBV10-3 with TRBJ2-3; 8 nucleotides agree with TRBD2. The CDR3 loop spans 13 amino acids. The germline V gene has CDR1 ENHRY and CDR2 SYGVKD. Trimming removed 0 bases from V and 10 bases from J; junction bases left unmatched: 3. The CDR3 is CAISESIGGAQYF. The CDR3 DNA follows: TGTGCCATCAGTGAGTCGATCGGGGGGGCGCAGTATTTT.

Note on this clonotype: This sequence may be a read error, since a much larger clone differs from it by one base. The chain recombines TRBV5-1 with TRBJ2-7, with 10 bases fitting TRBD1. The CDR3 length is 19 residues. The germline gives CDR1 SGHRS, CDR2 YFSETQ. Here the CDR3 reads CVSTGAAGTGDHGYYEQYF. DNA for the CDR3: TGCGTCAGCACGGGGGCCGCCGGGACAGGGGACCACGGGTACTACGAGCAGTACTTC. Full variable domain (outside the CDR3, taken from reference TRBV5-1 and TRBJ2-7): KAGVTQTPRYLIKTRGQQVTLSCSPISGHRSVSWYQQTPGQGLQFLFEYFSETQRNKGNFPGRFSGRQFSNSRSEMNVSTLELGDSALYLCVSTGAAGTGDHGYYEQYFGPGTRLTVT.

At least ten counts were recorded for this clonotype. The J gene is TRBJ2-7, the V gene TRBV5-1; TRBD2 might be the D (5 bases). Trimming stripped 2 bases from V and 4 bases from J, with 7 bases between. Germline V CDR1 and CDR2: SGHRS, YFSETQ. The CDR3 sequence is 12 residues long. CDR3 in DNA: TGCGCCAGCAGCTTCCGGGATTACGAGCAGTACTTC. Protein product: CASSFRDYEQYF.

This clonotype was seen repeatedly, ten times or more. The CDR3 DNA sequence: TGTGCCAGCAGCTCCTCAAGCCCCCGGATTAGAAATGAGCAGTTCTTC. This gives the protein CASSSSSPRIRNEQFF. The rearrangement joins TRBV5-6 to TRBJ2-1; no clear D gene. Germline CDR1 SGHDT, CDR2 YYEEEE. This CDR3 region has 16 residues. The germline V and J ends were trimmed by 3 bases and 7 bases, with 20 bases remaining between them.

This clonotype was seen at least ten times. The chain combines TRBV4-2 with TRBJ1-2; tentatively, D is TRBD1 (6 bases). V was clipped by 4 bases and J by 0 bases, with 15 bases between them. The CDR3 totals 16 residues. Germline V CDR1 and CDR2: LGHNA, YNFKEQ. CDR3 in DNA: TGTGCCAGCAGCCTTGAACAGGGCAACCCTAACTATGGCTACACCTTC. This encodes CASSLEQGNPNYGYTF.

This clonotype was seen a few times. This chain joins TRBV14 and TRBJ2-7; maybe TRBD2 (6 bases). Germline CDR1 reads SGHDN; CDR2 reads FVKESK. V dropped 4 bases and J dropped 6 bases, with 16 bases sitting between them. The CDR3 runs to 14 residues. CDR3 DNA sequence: TGTGCCAGCAGCCTCTCCGGACGGGGGAGCGAGCAGTACTTC. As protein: CASSLSGRGSEQYF.

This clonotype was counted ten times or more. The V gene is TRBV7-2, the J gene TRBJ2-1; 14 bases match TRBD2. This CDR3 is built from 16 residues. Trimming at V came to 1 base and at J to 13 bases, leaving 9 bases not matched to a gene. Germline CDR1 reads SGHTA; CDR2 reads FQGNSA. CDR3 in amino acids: CASSLDGTSGRESQFF. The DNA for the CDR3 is TGTGCCAGCAGCTTAGACGGGACTAGCGGGAGAGAGTCCCAGTTCTTC.

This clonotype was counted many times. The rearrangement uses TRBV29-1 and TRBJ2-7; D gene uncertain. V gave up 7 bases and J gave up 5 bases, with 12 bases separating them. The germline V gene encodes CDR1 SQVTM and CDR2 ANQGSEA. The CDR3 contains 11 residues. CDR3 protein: CSGGEPNEQYF. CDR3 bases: TGCAGCGGCGGAGAACCCAACGAGCAGTACTTC.